This T cell receptor beta chain derives from a study of a mutant IDH1 vaccine in newly diagnosed glioma. Study-level information: Patients came in for eight vaccinations, in weeks 1, 3, 5, 7, 11, 15, 19 and 23.

TCRdb's copy holds only in-frame clones and misses some; the assay was immunoSEQ multiplex PCR. The sample yields about 42,000 clones, 70% to 90% seen once. Comment on this clone: Its specificity is unknown.

This sample's time point: week 5, during vaccination. Topical imiquimod accompanied each vaccine dose, which consisted of 300 ug of mutant IDH1 20-mer peptide. V was clipped by 6 bases and J by 4 bases; unmatched bases: 10. Germline CDR1 is MNHNS and CDR2 is SASEGT. The CDR3 length is 15 residues. The receptor was derived from a man in his forties with glioma. This specimen was PBMCs, taken from a glioma patient whose treatment included an IDH1 peptide vaccine. V usage is TRBV6-1 and J usage is TRBJ2-5; 8 nucleotides match TRBD1. CDR3: CASSATRGLLETQYF. CDR3 nucleotide sequence: TGTGCCAGCAGCGCCACCAGGGGGCTATTAGAGACCCAGTACTTC.